What follows describes a single TCR beta chain. Its antigen is unknown. This CDR3 is also generated by other DNA sequences in the sample. The repertoire was sequenced with immunoSEQ multiplex PCR; TCRdb's copy has only in-frame clones and lacks some. The sample shows 90,000 or so clones, roughly 90% of them seen only once. Peripheral blood came from all dose cohorts at three timepoints. CDR1 is SGHVS and CDR2 is FNYEAQ in the germline V gene. The CDR3 runs 13 residues. Trimming pared 2 bases from V and 4 bases from J, leaving 9 bases between. This record belongs to a study of OX40 agonist ivuxolimab in advanced cancers. Study at large: Patients achieving partial responses numbered three: one hepatocellular carcinoma case and two cutaneous melanoma cases. Study-wide findings and caveats: The CD4+ and CD8+ T cells in the blood had expanded clonally by week 6 at 0.1 to 3.0 mg/kg.

The chain links TRBV7-6 to TRBJ2-7; no firm D call. The sequences come from CD4+ or CD8+ T cells sorted from blood, collected in a trial of the OX40 agonist ivuxolimab. This sequence originates from an adult with an advanced solid tumor such as melanoma, head and neck, liver or kidney cancer. The DNA for the CDR3 is TGTGCCAGCAGCTTAAGTTACGGGTACGAGCAGTACTTC. It encodes CASSLSYGYEQYF.